This passage covers 21 T cell receptor beta chains from one sample sequenced in a study of CD8+ T cells in alopecia areata. Following RNA extraction, reverse transcription yielded cDNA that acted as the sequencing template. Produced via immunoSEQ multiplex PCR; TCRdb's table is partial and in-frame only. This table holds under 250,000 clones, about 53% found once. This sample comprised CD4+ T cells sorted from blood, obtained at week 0. The source is a human donor with alopecia areata.

This clone has just a few counts. The V gene is TRBV6-6, the J gene TRBJ2-7, with a weak D call TRBD2 (5 bases). V lost 6 bases, J lost 4 bases, and 10 bases lay in between. Germline-derived CDR1 and CDR2 are MNHNY and SVGAGI (reference sequence). This CDR3 contains 12 residues. Here the CDR3 reads CASSRTGYEQYF. CDR3 nucleotide sequence: TGTGCCAGCAGCCGTACGGGGTACGAGCAGTACTTC.

The sample holds a few counts of this clone. The chain couples TRBV30 to TRBJ2-1; D is unresolved. The V and J ends lost 4 bases and 0 bases respectively, with 10 bases between them. This CDR3 region has 14 residues. In germline, CDR1 is GTSNPN, CDR2 SVGIG (reference sequence). CDR3 region: CAWTSLFSYNEQFF. The CDR3 DNA reads TGTGCCTGGACATCATTATTCTCCTACAATGAGCAGTTCTTC.

This clone was picked up a small number of times. The chain has TRBV19 and TRBJ2-3, with TRBD2 matching over 7 bases. The V and J ends lost 4 bases and 0 bases, in that order; junction bases with no gene match: 7. The CDR3 has 16 residues. Germline V gene data show CDR1 as LNHDA and CDR2 as SQIVND (reference sequence). CDR3 amino acids: CASSSQRELSTDTQYF. The CDR3 DNA reads as TGTGCCAGTAGTAGTCAGCGGGAACTAAGCACAGATACGCAGTATTTT.

The gene calls are TRBV10-3 and TRBJ1-6, with D unresolved. CDR3 length: 15 amino acids. Germline CDR1 reads ENHRY; CDR2 reads SYGVKD. The V end lost 0 bases, the J end lost 7 bases, and 10 bases lay between the germline ends. The CDR3 sequence is CAISESGRQNSPLHF. The CDR3 bases are TGTGCCATCAGTGAGTCAGGAAGGCAGAATTCACCCCTCCACTTT.

V is TRBV7-2 and J is TRBJ1-5; D might be TRBD1 (6 bases). There are 13 residues in the CDR3. Germline lookup yields CDR1 SGHTA and CDR2 FQGNSA. CDR3 loop: CAAAGDSNQPQHF. The DNA for the CDR3 is TGTGCGGCGGCAGGGGATAGCAATCAGCCCCAGCATTTT.

This clone has ten or more counts. The chain recombines TRBV18 with TRBJ2-7; 8 bases agree with TRBD1. Germline V gives CDR1 KGHSH, CDR2 LQKENI. There are 15 residues in the CDR3. V was clipped by 4 bases and J by 5 bases; unmatched bases: 10. The CDR3 DNA sequence: TGTGCCAGCTCACTCGGGACAGGCCGTGTTCACGAGCAGTACTTC. It codes for CASSLGTGRVHEQYF.

The chain is built from TRBV5-1 and TRBJ2-3; D might be TRBD1 or TRBD2, each matching 5 bases. Looked up from germline, CDR1 is SGHRS and CDR2 is YFSETQ. Trimming shortened V by 4 bases and J by 2 bases, and 8 bases separated the two germline ends. The length of the CDR3 is 13 residues. The CDR3 DNA reads as TGCGCCAGCAGCCCAGGGACCACAGATACGCAGTATTTT. This codes for CASSPGTTDTQYF.

The gene calls are TRBV11-2 and TRBJ2-2; TRBD1 aligns across 8 bases. The V segment lost 1 base and the J segment 4 bases; nucleotides outside the gene matches: 8. Germline assignment: CDR1 SGHAT and CDR2 FQNNGV. The CDR3 is made up of 17 amino acids. CDR3: CASSLGLDRGGTGELFF. As DNA, the CDR3 is TGTGCCAGCAGCTTAGGGCTCGACAGGGGAGGCACCGGGGAGCTGTTTTTT.

The CDR3 reads CASSLLAGPDQPQHF. DNA of the CDR3: TGTGCCAGCAGCTTGTTAGCAGGGCCTGATCAGCCCCAGCATTTT. The chain employs TRBV5-8 and TRBJ1-5; TRBD1 is a possible D gene (5 bases). The CDR3 runs to 15 residues. Germline CDR1 and CDR2: SGHTS and YDEGEE. Deletions cut 1 base from V and 5 bases from J, with 13 bases between.

The chain is built from TRBV6-5 and TRBJ1-6; D is perhaps TRBD1 (6 bases). Germline loops: CDR1 MNHEY, CDR2 SVGAGI. This CDR3 has 15 amino acids. V gave up 6 bases and J gave up 7 bases, with 16 bases separating them. The CDR3 sequence: CASSRIRGGNSPLHF. The CDR3 DNA reads TGTGCCAGCAGCCGGATCAGGGGTGGGAATTCACCCCTCCACTTT.

The chain uses TRBV29-1 and TRBJ1-2, with a tentative D call TRBD1 (5 bases). The CDR3 spans 16 residues. Per germline, CDR1 SQVTM and CDR2 ANQGSEA. The V end was cut by 6 bases, the J end by 5 bases, with 25 bases between. CDR3 nucleotide sequence: TGCAGCGTACGGGACTCCGGGGACCGAGAGCTTTATGGCTACACCTTC. Translating it yields CSVRDSGDRELYGYTF.

The rearrangement joins TRBV7-2 to TRBJ2-1, with unresolved D. This CDR3 contains 11 residues. Trimming removed 6 bases at V and 7 bases at J, with 7 bases between. Germline values: CDR1 SGHTA, CDR2 FQGNSA. This CDR3 is CASSRDNEQFF. CDR3 nucleotide sequence: TGTGCCAGCAGTCGTGATAATGAGCAGTTCTTC.

A few counts support this clone. Other DNA variants within this sample encode the same CDR3. The rearrangement links TRBV30 to TRBJ2-1, with D possibly TRBD2 on 6 matching bases. The V end was cut by 3 bases, the J end by 0 bases, with 6 bases between. The CDR3 length is 13 residues. The germline V gene encodes CDR1 GTSNPN and CDR2 SVGIG (reference sequence). The CDR3 loop is CAWRAGSYNEQFF. The CDR3 DNA reads as TGTGCCTGGAGAGCGGGCTCCTACAATGAGCAGTTCTTC.

The chain combines TRBV29-1 with TRBJ2-1; possible D gene TRBD2, 7 bases. Germline V lookup: CDR1 SQVTM, CDR2 ANQGSEA. Trimming shortened V by 6 bases and J by 2 bases, and 17 bases separated the two germline ends. CDR3 length: 15 amino acids. CDR3 bases: TGCAGCGTCCTGGGGGGGCCGAGAACCTACAATGAGCAGTTCTTC. This sequence encodes CSVLGGPRTYNEQFF.

The table lists this clone with a count of one. This rearrangement joins TRBV7-9 to TRBJ2-1; 10 bases fit TRBD2. This CDR3 comprises 15 residues. CDR1 and CDR2 (germline): SEHNR, FQNEAQ (reference sequence). The J segment lost 7 bases and the V segment lost 3 bases, leaving 6 bases of the junction unmatched. The CDR3 region is CASSLRTSGENEQFF. The CDR3 nucleotides read TGTGCCAGCAGCTTGAGAACTAGCGGGGAGAATGAGCAGTTCTTC.

CDR3 sequence (DNA): TGTGCCAGCAGCATCCTCGGGAACTACGAGCAGTACTTC. This encodes CASSILGNYEQYF. The chain uses TRBV6-5 and TRBJ2-7, with D maybe TRBD2 (5 bases). The CDR3 runs to 13 residues. The germline V gene encodes CDR1 MNHEY and CDR2 SVGAGI. Between the trimmed V and J ends, which lost 6 bases and 3 bases, there was a span of 12 bases.

V is TRBV27 and J is TRBJ2-3; 7 nucleotides align to TRBD2. Trimming at V came to 3 bases and at J to 2 bases, leaving 14 bases not matched to a gene. CDR3 size: 18 residues. The germline CDR1 and CDR2 sequences are MNHEY and SMNVEV (reference sequence). DNA of the CDR3: TGTGCCAGCAGTTTCTCTTTGCGGGACTACGAATACACAGATACGCAGTATTTT. It encodes CASSFSLRDYEYTDTQYF.

V usage is TRBV5-1 and J usage is TRBJ2-5; the D gene is possibly TRBD1 (6 bases). Germline CDR1 SGHRS, CDR2 YFSETQ. The V gene lost 2 bases and the J gene lost 4 bases, with 15 bases spanning the gap. The CDR3 has 15 amino acids. This CDR3 is CASSFTGSRGETQYF. CDR3 DNA sequence: TGCGCCAGCAGCTTCACAGGGTCACGAGGAGAGACCCAGTACTTC.

This chain uses TRBV5-1 with TRBJ2-6; TRBD1 is a possible D gene (6 bases). V lost 4 bases to trimming and J lost 4 bases, with 15 bases between them. The CDR3 has 16 residues. CDR1 is SGHRS, CDR2 YFSETQ, per germline. The CDR3 DNA reads TGCGCCAGCAGCCCGGGACACCGGGACGGGGCCAACGTCCTGACTTTC. It specifies CASSPGHRDGANVLTF.

This clone occurred a few times. The chain has TRBV5-4 and TRBJ1-2; a weak D match, TRBD1 (5 bases). CDR1 SGHNT and CDR2 YYREEE come from the germline V gene (reference sequence). Trimming pared 5 bases from V and 3 bases from J, leaving 14 bases between. This CDR3 has 14 amino acids. CDR3 residues: CASSPAGGHYGYTF. Here the CDR3 DNA reads TGTGCCAGCAGTCCAGCCGGGGGTCACTATGGCTACACCTTC.

V usage is TRBV5-4 and J usage is TRBJ2-7; TRBD1 matches 7 bases. The CDR3 runs to 15 residues. Germline assignment: CDR1 SGHNT and CDR2 YYREEE (reference sequence). After removal of 6 bases from V and 2 bases from J, the junction contained 11 bases not matched to a gene. The CDR3 spells CASKIGTDPTYEQYF. As DNA, the CDR3 is TGTGCCAGCAAAATAGGGACAGACCCAACCTACGAGCAGTACTTC.